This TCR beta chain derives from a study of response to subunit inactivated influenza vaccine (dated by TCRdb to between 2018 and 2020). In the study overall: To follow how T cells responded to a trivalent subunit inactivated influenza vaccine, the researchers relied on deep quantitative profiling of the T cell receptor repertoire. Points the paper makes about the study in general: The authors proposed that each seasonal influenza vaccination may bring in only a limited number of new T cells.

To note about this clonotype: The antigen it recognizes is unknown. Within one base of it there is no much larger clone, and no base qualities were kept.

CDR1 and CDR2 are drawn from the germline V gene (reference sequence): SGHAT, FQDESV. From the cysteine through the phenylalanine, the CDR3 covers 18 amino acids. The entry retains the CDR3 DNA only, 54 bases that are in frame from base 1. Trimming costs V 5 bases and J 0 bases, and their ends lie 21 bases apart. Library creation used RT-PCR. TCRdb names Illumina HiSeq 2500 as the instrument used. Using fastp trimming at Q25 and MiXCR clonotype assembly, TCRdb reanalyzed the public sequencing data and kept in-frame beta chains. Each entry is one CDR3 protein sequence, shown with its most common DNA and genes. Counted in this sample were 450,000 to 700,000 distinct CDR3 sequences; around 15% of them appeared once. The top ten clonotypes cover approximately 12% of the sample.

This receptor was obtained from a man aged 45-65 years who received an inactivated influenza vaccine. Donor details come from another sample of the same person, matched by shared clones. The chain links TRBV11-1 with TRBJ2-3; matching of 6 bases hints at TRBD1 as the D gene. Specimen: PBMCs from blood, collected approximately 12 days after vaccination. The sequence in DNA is TGTGCCAGCAGCAGAATCCAGACAGGACCCTCTAGCACAGATACGCAGTATTTT. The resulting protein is CASSRIQTGPSSTDTQYF.